The sample holds many counts of the clone carrying this T cell receptor beta chain. These data are taken from a study of T-cell reconstitution after alpha-beta-depleted transplantation in children. Molecular barcoding with unique molecular identifiers was used for the TCRbeta library. MiXCR, applied by TCRdb to the PCR reads, yields one record per CDR3 protein. The sample has over 200,000 distinct CDR3 sequences, about a tenth seen once. V lost 5 bases, J lost 6 bases, and 9 bases stayed unmatched. Germline V gives CDR1 DFQATT, CDR2 SNEGSKA (reference sequence). The CDR3 is 14 amino acids. The sequence was obtained from a child under three years old with acute myeloid leukemia, due to receive a stem cell transplant. The V gene is TRBV20-1, the J gene TRBJ1-5, with TRBD1 identical over 8 bases. Sequencing was performed on PBMCs, taken before TCRalphabeta/CD19-depleted stem cell transplant. The DNA of the CDR3 is TGCAGTGCTCGGACAGGGCAGGCGGGTCAGCCCCAGCATTTT. Translated: CSARTGQAGQPQHF.